This T cell receptor beta chain appears in the sequencing data of a study of T cell repertoires in cytomegalovirus infection. Study at large: Selected CMV epitopes included recently identified HLA-C-restricted ones as well as well-studied HLA-B-restricted ones. Indications came from public TCR beta signatures; they pointed to CMV infection and to a matching HLA type.

General observations from the study: HLA-C-restricted TCR beta clonotypes specific for CMV led the ex vivo response.

Each CDR3 protein is one row after TCRdb ran MiXCR on the reads. The data show approximately 910,000 distinct CDR3 sequences, around a third seen once. This clonotype was counted a few times. Its target is not known. The V gene lost 3 bases and the J gene lost 4 bases, with 12 bases spanning the gap. Germline assignment: CDR1 LGHNA and CDR2 YSLEER. This CDR3 region has 14 residues. J is TRBJ1-2 and V is TRBV4-3; D not resolved. This clonotype was obtained from a human donor in good health (CMV status not recorded). Some clones in this sample may be carry-over from other donors' samples. Sequenced material: cultured CD8+ T cells from PBMCs, taken from culture after CMV antigen stimulation. The DNA for the CDR3 is TGCGCCAGCAGCCAGGCGAGAGGCGCCTATGGCTACACCTTC. Amino acids: CASSQARGAYGYTF.